Detailed here is one TCR beta chain. The sample originates from a study of cytomegalovirus exposure and HLA in healthy donors. Study-wide background: Counted in an early data release were 85 million or so unique TCRs from HLA-typed donors.

The PCR had 60 Vbeta and 13 Jbeta primers. The repertoire was sequenced with immunoSEQ multiplex PCR; TCRdb's copy has only in-frame clones and lacks some. The sample shows about 98,000 clones, around 75% of them seen only once. Germline V gene data show CDR1 as MNHEY and CDR2 as SVGAGI. CDR3 size: 13 residues. With 8 bases removed from V and 8 bases from J, the gap between germline ends came to 15 bases. The rearrangement links TRBV6-5 to TRBJ1-4; a weak D match, TRBD1 (5 bases). Sequenced: PBMCs. The receptor was isolated from a man younger than 30 in good health and CMV-seropositive. CDR3 residues: CASDKGAREKLFF. The DNA of the CDR3 is TGTGCCAGCGATAAAGGGGCAAGGGAAAAACTGTTTTTT.